These 31 T cell receptor beta chains originate from one sample sequenced in a study of blood T cell repertoires in COVID-19. Here immunoSEQ multiplex PCR was the method, and the copy in TCRdb shows in-frame clones only, minus some. The data contain 35,000 to 50,000 clones, around 84% of them singletons. Input material: peripheral blood. All receptors come from a man aged 70-80 years with acute or convalescent COVID-19.

The chain couples TRBV27 to TRBJ2-7; TRBD2 agrees at 8 bases. The CDR3 loop spans 14 amino acids. Germline CDR1 and CDR2: MNHEY and SMNVEV (reference sequence). With 6 bases clipped from V and 1 base from J, the junction kept 5 bases outside the gene matches. Here the CDR3 DNA reads TGTGCCAGCAGCCGGGGGGGCCGATCCTACGAGCAGTACTTC. This translates into CASSRGGRSYEQYF.

This chain uses TRBV29-1 with TRBJ2-1; D possibly corresponds to TRBD2 (6 bases). Trimming took off 3 bases at V and 7 bases at J, with 7 bases between the two ends. This CDR3 region has 11 residues. Germline values: CDR1 SQVTM, CDR2 ANQGSEA. CDR3 DNA: TGCAGCGTTGAGGGGGGAAATGAGCAGTTCTTC. This sequence encodes CSVEGGNEQFF.

The V and J genes are TRBV30 and TRBJ1-3; a possible D gene is TRBD1 (6 bases). This CDR3 comprises 14 residues. Germline CDR1 is GTSNPN and CDR2 is SVGIG (reference sequence). Trimming shortened V by 4 bases and J by 2 bases, and 12 bases separated the two germline ends. CDR3 sequence (DNA): TGTGCCTGGATCTCTACAGGGACTGGAAACACCATATATTTT. Amino acids: CAWISTGTGNTIYF.

This chain links TRBV14 with TRBJ2-7; 13 bases match TRBD2. Trimming at V came to 1 base and at J to 4 bases, leaving 10 bases not matched to a gene. Germline values: CDR1 SGHDN, CDR2 FVKESK. The CDR3 is made up of 18 amino acids. The CDR3 DNA reads TGTGCCAGCAGCCAAGCGACTAGCGGGAGGCCAAATCAATACGAGCAGTACTTC. The encoded protein is CASSQATSGRPNQYEQYF.

This clone has ten or more counts. The genes are TRBV29-1 and TRBJ2-5; TRBD1 agrees at 10 bases. This CDR3 has 14 amino acids. Germline V gene sequence: CDR1 SQVTM, CDR2 ANQGSEA. V lost 4 bases, J lost 4 bases, and 6 bases stayed unmatched. The DNA for the CDR3 is TGCAGCGTTGCGGGCTGGGACAGGGGAGAGACCCAGTACTTC. Amino acid sequence: CSVAGWDRGETQYF.

The J gene is TRBJ1-1, the V gene TRBV18, with D maybe TRBD1 (6 bases). V lost 6 bases to trimming and J lost 4 bases, with 21 bases between them. In germline, CDR1 is KGHSH, CDR2 LQKENI. This CDR3 has 16 amino acids. The CDR3 reads CASSQTRGGVVTEAFF. CDR3 nucleotide sequence: TGTGCCAGCTCGCAAACTAGGGGGGGAGTCGTCACTGAAGCTTTCTTT.

The chain has TRBV6-2 or TRBV6-3 and TRBJ2-7, with 10 bases fitting TRBD1. The CDR3 runs to 15 residues. Germline values: CDR1 MNHEY, CDR2 SVGEGT. With 0 bases clipped from V and 5 bases from J, the junction kept 4 bases outside the gene matches. DNA of the CDR3: TGTGCCAGCAGTTACTCGAGACAGGGGGCTAACGAGCAGTACTTC. It yields the protein CASSYSRQGANEQYF.

The chain combines TRBV7-2 with TRBJ2-3; 7 bases map to TRBD2. Germline V gene lookup returns CDR1 SGHTA and CDR2 FQGNSA. The length of the CDR3 is 16 residues. The V gene end was trimmed by 3 bases and the J gene end by 1 base; junction bases not matched to a gene: 7. CDR3 in DNA: TGTGCCAGCAGCTTTGAGTGGGGAGGGGGCACAGATACGCAGTATTTT. It specifies CASSFEWGGGTDTQYF.

The gene calls are TRBV3-1 (or the pseudogene TRBV3-2) and TRBJ1-1; possible D gene TRBD1, 6 bases. V was shortened by 7 bases and J by 5 bases, with 17 bases between the two germline ends. CDR1 is LGHDT and CDR2 is YNNKEL in the germline V gene (reference sequence). The CDR3 is 14 amino acids. The CDR3 loop is CASKNRARGTEAFF. CDR3 in DNA: TGTGCCAGCAAAAACAGGGCTAGAGGGACTGAAGCTTTCTTT.

This clone was picked up a small number of times. The chain links TRBV3-1 (or the pseudogene TRBV3-2) to TRBJ1-1; D remains unclear. The CDR3 spans 15 residues. Per germline, CDR1 LGHDT and CDR2 YNNKEL (reference sequence). V was cut by 4 bases and J by 1 base, with 13 bases left in between. This CDR3 is CASSRGTGANTEAFF. The CDR3 DNA sequence: TGTGCCAGCAGCCGAGGAACCGGCGCGAACACTGAAGCTTTCTTT.

V usage is TRBV27 and J usage is TRBJ1-1; no clear D. Per the germline V gene, CDR1 is MNHEY and CDR2 is SMNVEV (reference sequence). This CDR3 region has 13 residues. V was shortened by 3 bases and J by 1 base, with 6 bases between the two germline ends. This CDR3 reads CASSFSENTEAFF. The CDR3 nucleotides are TGTGCCAGCAGTTTTTCAGAGAACACTGAAGCTTTCTTT.

The count of this clone is one. V usage is TRBV7-2 and J usage is TRBJ2-5; 9 bases are a match to TRBD1. CDR1 is SGHTA, CDR2 FQGNSA, per germline. V shed 7 bases and J 4 bases; nucleotides not matched to a gene: 10. The CDR3 extends over 15 amino acids. The CDR3 DNA reads TGTGCCAGCACCTACTACAGGGGGCGAGGAGAGACCCAGTACTTC. This sequence encodes CASTYYRGRGETQYF.

The rearrangement links TRBV7-8 to TRBJ2-3; TRBD2 matches 9 bases. J lost 4 bases, V lost 4 bases, and 6 bases had no gene match. Per germline, CDR1 SGHVS and CDR2 FQNEAQ. The CDR3 runs 15 residues. CDR3 sequence (DNA): TGTGCCAGCAGCTCATGGAGCGGGAGGCCAGATACGCAGTATTTT. It translates to CASSSWSGRPDTQYF. The entire variable domain, with the rest obtained from reference TRBV7-8 and TRBJ2-3, is as follows: GAGVSQSPRYKVAKRGQDVALRCDPISGHVSLFWYQQALGQGPEFLTYFQNEAQLDKSGLPSDRFFAERPEGSVSTLKIQRTQQEDSAVYLCASSSWSGRPDTQYFGPGTRLTVL.

The gene calls are TRBV10-1 and TRBJ1-4; D uncertain. CDR1 and CDR2 from the germline V gene are WNHNN and SYGVQD (reference sequence). The CDR3 runs 14 residues. V gave up 0 bases and J gave up 8 bases, with 10 bases separating them. The CDR3, as DNA: TGCGCCAGCAGTGAGTCGGGCGTACGGGAAAAACTGTTTTTT. This translates into CASSESGVREKLFF.

The genes are TRBV5-4 and TRBJ2-2, with TRBD2 matching 16 bases. Germline V lookup: CDR1 SGHNT, CDR2 YYREEE (reference sequence). CDR3 length equals 19 residues. V dropped 5 bases and J dropped 4; count of bases not matched to a gene: 11. The CDR3 loop reads CASSLSGTSGRASTGELFF. In DNA form, the CDR3 reads TGTGCCAGCAGTTTATCCGGGACTAGCGGGAGGGCCAGCACCGGGGAGCTGTTTTTT.

The V call is TRBV5-1, the J call TRBJ1-1, with 10 bases identical to TRBD1. Germline V gene data show CDR1 as SGHRS and CDR2 as YFSETQ. This CDR3 is built from 14 residues. J lost 1 base, V lost 7 bases, and 4 bases had no gene match. This chain's CDR3 is CASRRQGANTEAFF. Here the CDR3 DNA reads TGCGCCAGCCGACGACAGGGGGCGAACACTGAAGCTTTCTTT.

This chain links TRBV25-1 with TRBJ1-6; D unclear. The V gene's germline CDR1 is MGHDK and CDR2 SYGVNS. V shed 5 bases and J shed 7 bases, with 3 bases lying between them. There are 11 residues in the CDR3. CDR3 bases: TGTGCCAGCAGTCAAAATTCACCCCTCCACTTT. Encoded protein: CASSQNSPLHF.

This clone was counted a single time. The chain has TRBV6-5 and TRBJ1-2; TRBD1 matches at 8 bases. Unmatched junction bases numbered 8, after V lost 5 bases and J lost 3 bases. Per the germline V gene, CDR1 is MNHEY and CDR2 is SVGAGI. This CDR3 has 15 residues. The CDR3 nucleotides are TGTGCCAGCAGTACCTCAGGGGGCTCCGACTATGGCTACACCTTC. This codes for CASSTSGGSDYGYTF.

The chain uses TRBV9 and TRBJ2-2; D gene unclear. The V gene lost 0 bases and the J gene lost 2 bases, with 8 bases spanning the gap. This CDR3 region has 15 residues. Germline CDR1 and CDR2: SGDLS and YYNGEE. The DNA of the CDR3 is TGTGCCAGCAGCGTAGCTGGCGGAAACACCGGGGAGCTGTTTTTT. It encodes CASSVAGGNTGELFF.

V gene TRBV18 combines with J gene TRBJ1-5; no clear D. This CDR3 is 15 amino acids long. The V end lost 4 bases, the J end lost 2 bases, and 12 bases lay between the germline ends. Per germline, CDR1 KGHSH and CDR2 LQKENI. In DNA, the CDR3 is TGTGCCAGCTCACGGAGGGAGGGTCGCAATCAGCCCCAGCATTTT. It yields the protein CASSRREGRNQPQHF.

The CDR3 spells CASRRTDTDTQYF. The CDR3 bases are TGTGCCAGCAGAAGGACAGATACAGATACGCAGTATTTT. The chain links TRBV28 to TRBJ2-3; D is perhaps TRBD1 (6 bases). Trimming stripped 6 bases from V and 3 bases from J, with 10 bases between. The CDR3 contains 13 residues. Germline loops: CDR1 MDHEN, CDR2 SYDVKM.

In its sample, this clone was seen once. The V gene is TRBV10-3, the J gene TRBJ2-2; no firm D call. There are 14 residues in the CDR3. V was shortened by 4 bases and J by 4 bases, with 10 bases between the two germline ends. Germline V gene data show CDR1 as ENHRY and CDR2 as SYGVKD. Here the CDR3 reads CAISGGEVTGELFF. The CDR3 nucleotides read TGTGCCATCAGTGGTGGCGAGGTCACCGGGGAGCTGTTTTTT.

The V and J genes are TRBV7-9 and TRBJ1-2, with a tentative D call TRBD1 (5 bases). The germline gives CDR1 SEHNR, CDR2 FQNEAQ (reference sequence). Deletions cut 4 bases from V and 2 bases from J, with 17 bases between. This CDR3 contains 16 residues. CDR3 nucleotides: TGTGCCAGCAGCTCACCGTCCGCGGGGCCGAACTATGGCTACACCTTC. Residues: CASSSPSAGPNYGYTF.

The rearrangement uses TRBV3-1 (or the pseudogene TRBV3-2) and TRBJ1-4; no clear D. The CDR3 contains 14 residues. V lost 4 bases and J lost 8, with 14 bases in between. Germline V lookup: CDR1 LGHDT, CDR2 YNNKEL (reference sequence). The CDR3, as DNA: TGTGCCAGCAGCCTCCGGGAAGCTGGGGAAAAACTGTTTTTT. Protein sequence: CASSLREAGEKLFF.

The CDR3: CASRRQGSYEQYF. CDR3 DNA: TGTGCCAGTAGGAGACAGGGGAGCTACGAGCAGTACTTC. The rearrangement links TRBV19 to TRBJ2-7; 8 bases line up with TRBD1. The CDR3 is 13 residues long. V shed 6 bases, J shed 3 bases, and the junction held 4 bases outside the gene matches. Germline CDR1 is LNHDA and CDR2 is SQIVND (reference sequence).

The chain couples TRBV23-1 to TRBJ2-1; 7 bases agree with TRBD2. TRBV23-1 is recorded as an ORF, its role being uncertain. The CDR3 length is 13 residues. V shed 4 bases, J shed 8 bases, and the junction held 5 bases outside the gene matches. The CDR3 DNA is TGCGCCAGCAGTCCCCTCACTAGCGATGAGCAGTTCTTC. Its translation: CASSPLTSDEQFF.

The genes are TRBV29-1 and TRBJ1-3; 7 nucleotides align to TRBD1. The CDR3 runs 14 residues. Trimming at V came to 2 bases and at J to 0 bases, leaving 1 base not matched to a gene. Germline CDR1 reads SQVTM; CDR2 reads ANQGSEA. The DNA for the CDR3 is TGCAGCGTTGAAACAGGGGACTCTGGAAACACCATATATTTT. This codes for CSVETGDSGNTIYF.

V usage is TRBV6-5 and J usage is TRBJ2-1, with 7 bases lining up with TRBD1. The V gene's germline CDR1 is MNHEY and CDR2 SVGAGI. J was trimmed by 6 bases and V by 6 bases; bases with no gene match: 8. CDR3 length: 14 residues. CDR3 bases: TGTGCCAGCAGCGCGGACAGGCAGGTCAATGAGCAGTTCTTC. Protein sequence: CASSADRQVNEQFF.

The V gene is TRBV10-1, the J gene TRBJ1-4; 8 nucleotides align to TRBD1. Germline trimming cut 2 bases from V and 5 bases from J; bases unmatched to any gene: 10. The CDR3 covers 17 residues. Germline V lookup: CDR1 WNHNN, CDR2 SYGVQD (reference sequence). In nucleotides, the CDR3 is TGCGCCAGCAGTGAGGGTTTTCGGTACAGGGGGAATGAAAAACTGTTTTTT. It yields the protein CASSEGFRYRGNEKLFF.

CDR3 DNA sequence: TGTGCCAGCAGCCCGTCCGGGACAGGGGATGAAAAACTGTTTTTT. Protein: CASSPSGTGDEKLFF. The chain combines TRBV4-2 with TRBJ1-4; TRBD1 matches 10 bases. Germline-derived CDR1 and CDR2 are LGHNA and YNFKEQ. The CDR3 totals 15 residues. V shed 4 bases, J shed 6 bases, and the junction held 5 bases outside the gene matches.

This chain links TRBV5-4 with TRBJ2-3; 7 nucleotides align to TRBD2. The V segment lost 1 base and the J segment 5 bases; nucleotides outside the gene matches: 1. CDR1 is SGHNT, CDR2 YYREEE, per germline (reference sequence). This CDR3 has 13 amino acids. The CDR3 DNA follows: TGTGCCAGCAGCTTGTCGGGGGGAGATACGCAGTATTTT. Protein product: CASSLSGGDTQYF. The whole variable domain, filled in from reference TRBV5-4 and TRBJ2-3, reads ETGVTQSPTHLIKTRGQQVTLRCSSQSGHNTVSWYQQALGQGPQFIFQYYREEENGRGNFPPRFSGLQFPNYSSELNVNALELDDSALYLCASSLSGGDTQYFGPGTRLTVL.